Listed below are T cell receptor beta chains from one sample, sequenced in a study of blood T cell repertoires in COVID-19. Measured with immunoSEQ multiplex PCR; TCRdb has only the in-frame clones, and not every one. The top ten hold around 0.96% of the sample, which has around 310,000 clones, about 90% seen once. Sequencing input: peripheral blood. The receptors come from a woman in her forties with COVID-19, enrolled during active disease. CDR3s include the opening cysteine and the closing phenylalanine or tryptophan. Fields, in order: D gene, CDR3 length, V gene, J gene, clone size, CDR3 DNA, CDR3 protein. A D gene is named only where the DNA matches it firmly. A clone size is listed for some rows: how often the clone was seen (once, few, many), or a class if it is expanded.

D gene: .
CDR3 length: 17
V gene: TRBV3-1/TRBV3-2
J gene: TRBJ2-5
clone size: .
CDR3 DNA: TGTGCCAGCAGCCAATTCACGGTGGGGGCCCACCAAGAGACCCAGTACTTC
CDR3 protein: CASSQFTVGAHQETQYF

D gene: .
CDR3 length: 17
V gene: TRBV7-3
J gene: TRBJ2-2
clone size: .
CDR3 DNA: TGTGCCAGCCAACTTAGGGGTGGTGGACCCAACACCGGGGAGCTGTTTTTT
CDR3 protein: CASQLRGGGPNTGELFF

D gene: TRBD1
CDR3 length: 13
V gene: TRBV5-6
J gene: TRBJ2-7
clone size: few
CDR3 DNA: TGTGCCAGCAGCACGAGACAGGGGGCCGAGCAGTACTTC
CDR3 protein: CASSTRQGAEQYF

D gene: .
CDR3 length: 15
V gene: TRBV13
J gene: TRBJ2-1
clone size: .
CDR3 DNA: TGTGCCAGCAGCTTAAGGGGCGGCTCCTACAATGAGCAGTTCTTC
CDR3 protein: CASSLRGGSYNEQFF

D gene: .
CDR3 length: 13
V gene: TRBV28
J gene: TRBJ2-7
clone size: .
CDR3 DNA: TGTGCCAGCAGTTTATTGGGGGGTCACGAGCAGTACTTC
CDR3 protein: CASSLLGGHEQYF

D gene: TRBD1
CDR3 length: 13
V gene: TRBV10-3
J gene: TRBJ1-4
clone size: .
CDR3 DNA: TGTGCCACCGGGGACAGGTCGAATGAAAAACTGTTTTTT
CDR3 protein: CATGDRSNEKLFF

D gene: TRBD1
CDR3 length: 11
V gene: TRBV20-1
J gene: TRBJ2-7
clone size: .
CDR3 DNA: TGCAGGATAAACAGGGGCGACGAGCAGTACTTC
CDR3 protein: CRINRGDEQYF

D gene: .
CDR3 length: 16
V gene: TRBV7-2
J gene: TRBJ1-1
clone size: .
CDR3 DNA: TGTGCCAGCAGCCCGGGGGGGTATCGCTTGAACACTGAAGCTTTCTTT
CDR3 protein: CASSPGGYRLNTEAFF

D gene: .
CDR3 length: 14
V gene: TRBV28
J gene: TRBJ2-7
clone size: .
CDR3 DNA: TGTGCCAGCAGTTTAGGTAGGGAGCCCTACGAGCAGTACTTC
CDR3 protein: CASSLGREPYEQYF

D gene: TRBD2
CDR3 length: 14
V gene: TRBV9
J gene: TRBJ2-7
clone size: .
CDR3 DNA: TGTGCCAGCAGCCCCCAGAGCGGGAGCTACGAGCAGTACTTC
CDR3 protein: CASSPQSGSYEQYF

D gene: .
CDR3 length: 17
V gene: TRBV27
J gene: TRBJ2-1
clone size: .
CDR3 DNA: TGTGCCAGCAGTCCACGACAGAACAAAATCCCCCCCAATGAGCAGTTCTTC
CDR3 protein: CASSPRQNKIPPNEQFF

D gene: .
CDR3 length: 12
V gene: TRBV27
J gene: TRBJ1-1
clone size: .
CDR3 DNA: TGTGCCAGCCACAGGGTAGGCACTGAAGCTTTCTTT
CDR3 protein: CASHRVGTEAFF

D gene: .
CDR3 length: 15
V gene: TRBV7-2
J gene: TRBJ1-5
clone size: .
CDR3 DNA: TGTGCCAGCAGGGCCACAGTTGGTAGCAATCAGCCCCAGCATTTT
CDR3 protein: CASRATVGSNQPQHF

D gene: TRBD1
CDR3 length: 16
V gene: TRBV18
J gene: TRBJ2-7
clone size: .
CDR3 DNA: TGTGCCAGCTCACAAGACTTAACAGGGGGAGGCTACGAGCAGTACTTC
CDR3 protein: CASSQDLTGGGYEQYF

D gene: TRBD1
CDR3 length: 14
V gene: TRBV19
J gene: TRBJ2-1
clone size: .
CDR3 DNA: TGTGCCAGCTCGGGACAGGGGGGGAACAATGAGCAGTTCTTC
CDR3 protein: CASSGQGGNNEQFF

D gene: .
CDR3 length: 16
V gene: TRBV30
J gene: TRBJ1-5
clone size: .
CDR3 DNA: TGTGCCTGGAGTCCTTGGGAGGCGGTGGGCAATCAGCCCCAGCATTTT
CDR3 protein: CAWSPWEAVGNQPQHF

D gene: TRBD1
CDR3 length: 12
V gene: TRBV29-1
J gene: TRBJ2-1
clone size: .
CDR3 DNA: TGCAGCGTTATAACAGGGGTCACTGAGCAGTTCTTC
CDR3 protein: CSVITGVTEQFF

D gene: TRBD1
CDR3 length: 15
V gene: TRBV28
J gene: TRBJ1-2
clone size: .
CDR3 DNA: TGTGCCAGCAGCGCCGACAGGGGCGCTTTGGGGGGCTACACCTTC
CDR3 protein: CASSADRGALGGYTF

D gene: TRBD1
CDR3 length: 14
V gene: TRBV6-5
J gene: TRBJ2-1
clone size: .
CDR3 DNA: TGTGCCAGCGCCGGGACAGCACCCTACAATGAGCAGTTCTTC
CDR3 protein: CASAGTAPYNEQFF

D gene: .
CDR3 length: 14
V gene: TRBV6-5
J gene: TRBJ1-1
clone size: .
CDR3 DNA: TGTGCCAGCAGTTACACGGGGGGGGGCACTGAAGCTTTCTTT
CDR3 protein: CASSYTGGGTEAFF

D gene: .
CDR3 length: 20
V gene: TRBV3-1/TRBV3-2
J gene: TRBJ1-2
clone size: .
CDR3 DNA: TGTGCCAGCAGCCAAAACGCTTTGTTTACGGGGGGCGAGACCGACTATGGCTACACCTTC
CDR3 protein: CASSQNALFTGGETDYGYTF

D gene: TRBD2
CDR3 length: 15
V gene: TRBV6-4
J gene: TRBJ2-3
clone size: .
CDR3 DNA: TGTGCCAGCAACTTCGGACTAGGGGGCACAGATACGCAGTATTTT
CDR3 protein: CASNFGLGGTDTQYF

D gene: TRBD1
CDR3 length: 15
V gene: TRBV18
J gene: TRBJ1-4
clone size: .
CDR3 DNA: TGTGCCAGCTCACTTACAGGGGAAGATGGTGAAAAACTGTTTTTT
CDR3 protein: CASSLTGEDGEKLFF

D gene: TRBD2
CDR3 length: 13
V gene: TRBV3-1/TRBV3-2
J gene: TRBJ2-5
clone size: .
CDR3 DNA: TGTGCCCGTAGCGGGAGGGGCCAAGAGACCCAGTACTTC
CDR3 protein: CARSGRGQETQYF

D gene: .
CDR3 length: 14
V gene: TRBV28
J gene: TRBJ2-2
clone size: .
CDR3 DNA: TGTGCCACCCAGACTGTCCCCAACACCGGGGAGCTGTTTTTT
CDR3 protein: CATQTVPNTGELFF